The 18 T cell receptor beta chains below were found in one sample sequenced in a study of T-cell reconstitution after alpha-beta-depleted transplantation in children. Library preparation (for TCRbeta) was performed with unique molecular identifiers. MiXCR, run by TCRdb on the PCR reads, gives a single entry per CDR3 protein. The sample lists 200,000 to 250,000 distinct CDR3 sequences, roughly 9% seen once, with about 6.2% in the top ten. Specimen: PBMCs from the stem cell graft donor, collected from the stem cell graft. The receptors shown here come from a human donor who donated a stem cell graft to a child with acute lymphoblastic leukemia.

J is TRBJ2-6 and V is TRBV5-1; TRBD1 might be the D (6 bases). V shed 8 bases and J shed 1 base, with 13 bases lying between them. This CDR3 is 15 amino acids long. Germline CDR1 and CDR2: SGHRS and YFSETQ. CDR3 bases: TGCGCCAGTACTCCCACAGGGTCTGGGGCCAACGTCCTGACTTTC. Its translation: CASTPTGSGANVLTF.

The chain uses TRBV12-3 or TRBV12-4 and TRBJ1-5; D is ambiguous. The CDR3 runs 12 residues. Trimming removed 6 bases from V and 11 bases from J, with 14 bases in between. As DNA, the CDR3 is TGTGCCAGCAGCACCCATGGGGAGGCCCAGCATTTT. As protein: CASSTHGEAQHF.

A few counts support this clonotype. CDR3 DNA: TGCGCCAGCAGCCCCGGGACTAGCGGGGGGAACTACGAGCAGTACTTC. Protein: CASSPGTSGGNYEQYF. This chain uses TRBV5-1 with TRBJ2-7; 15 positions agree with TRBD2. The germline CDR1 and CDR2 sequences are SGHRS and YFSETQ. CDR3 size: 16 residues. The junction had 5 bases not matched to a gene; V was cut back by 4 bases and J by 3 bases.

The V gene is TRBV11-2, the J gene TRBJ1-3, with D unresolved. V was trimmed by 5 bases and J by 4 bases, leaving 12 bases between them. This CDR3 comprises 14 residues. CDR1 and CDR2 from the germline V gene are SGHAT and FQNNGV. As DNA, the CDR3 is TGTGCCAGCAGCCTTATAAAGATCGGAAACACCATATATTTT. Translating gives CASSLIKIGNTIYF. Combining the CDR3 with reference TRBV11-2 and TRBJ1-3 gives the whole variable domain EAGVAQSPRYKIIEKRQSVAFWCNPISGHATLYWYQQILGQGPKLLIQFQNNGVVDDSQLPKDRFSAERLKGVDSTLKIQPAKLEDSAVYLCASSLIKIGNTIYFGEGSWLTVV.

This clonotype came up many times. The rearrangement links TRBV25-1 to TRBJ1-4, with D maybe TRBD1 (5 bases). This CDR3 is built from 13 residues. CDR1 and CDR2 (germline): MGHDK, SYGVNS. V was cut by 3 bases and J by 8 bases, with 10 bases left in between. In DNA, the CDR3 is TGTGCCAGCAGTGACCCGGGGGAGGAAAAACTGTTTTTT. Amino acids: CASSDPGEEKLFF.

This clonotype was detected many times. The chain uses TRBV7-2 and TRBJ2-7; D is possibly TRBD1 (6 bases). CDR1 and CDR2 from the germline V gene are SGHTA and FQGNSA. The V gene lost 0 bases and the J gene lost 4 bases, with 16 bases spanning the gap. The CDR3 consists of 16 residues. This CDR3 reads CASSLAGDRGWYEQYF. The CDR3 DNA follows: TGTGCCAGCAGCTTAGCGGGGGATAGGGGGTGGTACGAGCAGTACTTC.

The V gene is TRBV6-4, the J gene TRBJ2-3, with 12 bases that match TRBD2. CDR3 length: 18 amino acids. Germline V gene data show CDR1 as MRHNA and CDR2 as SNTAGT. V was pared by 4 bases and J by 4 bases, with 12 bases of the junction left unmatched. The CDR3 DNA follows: TGTGCCAGCAGTGTCATCGAGTCTAGCGGGGGGGAGGCAGATACGCAGTATTTT. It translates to CASSVIESSGGEADTQYF.

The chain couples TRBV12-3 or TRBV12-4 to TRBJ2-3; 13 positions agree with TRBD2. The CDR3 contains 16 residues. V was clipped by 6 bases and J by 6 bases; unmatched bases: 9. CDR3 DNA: TGTGCCAGCAGCTCCGGGACTAGCGGGAAAAGGGATACGCAGTATTTT. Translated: CASSSGTSGKRDTQYF.

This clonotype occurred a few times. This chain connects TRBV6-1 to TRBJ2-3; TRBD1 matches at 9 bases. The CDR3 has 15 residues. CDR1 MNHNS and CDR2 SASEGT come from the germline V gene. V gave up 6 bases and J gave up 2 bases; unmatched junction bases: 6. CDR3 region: CASRMDRGPTDTQYF. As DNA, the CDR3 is TGTGCCAGCAGGATGGACAGGGGACCCACAGATACGCAGTATTTT.

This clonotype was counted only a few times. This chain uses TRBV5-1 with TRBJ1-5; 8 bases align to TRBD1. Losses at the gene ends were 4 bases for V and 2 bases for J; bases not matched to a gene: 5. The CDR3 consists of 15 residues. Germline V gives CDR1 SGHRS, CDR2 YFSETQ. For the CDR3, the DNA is TGCGCCAGCAGCCCGACAGGGGTGCGCAATCAGCCCCAGCATTTT. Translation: CASSPTGVRNQPQHF. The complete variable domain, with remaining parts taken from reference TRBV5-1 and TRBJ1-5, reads KAGVTQTPRYLIKTRGQQVTLSCSPISGHRSVSWYQQTPGQGLQFLFEYFSETQRNKGNFPGRFSGRQFSNSRSEMNVSTLELGDSALYLCASSPTGVRNQPQHFGDGTRLSIL.

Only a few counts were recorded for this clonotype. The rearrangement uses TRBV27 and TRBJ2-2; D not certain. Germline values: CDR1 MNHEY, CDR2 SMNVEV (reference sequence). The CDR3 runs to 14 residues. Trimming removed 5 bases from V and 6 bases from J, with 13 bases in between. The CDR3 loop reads CASSRAATPGELFF. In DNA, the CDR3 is TGTGCCAGCAGTCGCGCTGCAACCCCCGGGGAGCTGTTTTTT.

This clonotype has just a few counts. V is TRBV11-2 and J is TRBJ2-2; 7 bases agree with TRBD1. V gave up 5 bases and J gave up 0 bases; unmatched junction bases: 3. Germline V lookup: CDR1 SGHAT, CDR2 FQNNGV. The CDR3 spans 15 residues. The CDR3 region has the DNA TGTGCCAGCAGCATCGGGACAGCGAACACCGGGGAGCTGTTTTTT. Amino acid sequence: CASSIGTANTGELFF.

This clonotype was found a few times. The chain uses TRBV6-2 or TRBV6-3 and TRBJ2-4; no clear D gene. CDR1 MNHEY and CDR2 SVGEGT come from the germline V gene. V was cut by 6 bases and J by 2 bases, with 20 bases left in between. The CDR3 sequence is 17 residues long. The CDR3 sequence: CASSYVRSHGSKNIQYF. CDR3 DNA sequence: TGTGCCAGCAGCTACGTCCGGTCCCACGGGTCCAAAAACATTCAGTACTTC.

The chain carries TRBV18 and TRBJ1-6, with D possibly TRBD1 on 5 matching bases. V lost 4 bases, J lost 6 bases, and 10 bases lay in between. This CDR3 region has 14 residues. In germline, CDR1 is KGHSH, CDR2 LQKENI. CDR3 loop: CASSRGAGNSPLHF. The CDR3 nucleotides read TGTGCCAGCTCACGAGGGGCGGGTAATTCACCCCTCCACTTT.

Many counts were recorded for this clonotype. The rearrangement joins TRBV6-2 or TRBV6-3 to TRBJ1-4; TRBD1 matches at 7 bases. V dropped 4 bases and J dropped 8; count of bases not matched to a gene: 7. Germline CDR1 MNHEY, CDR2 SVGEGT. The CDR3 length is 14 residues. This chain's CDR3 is CASSSGTAREKLFF. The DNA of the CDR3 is TGTGCCAGCAGTTCCGGGACAGCGAGGGAAAAACTGTTTTTT.

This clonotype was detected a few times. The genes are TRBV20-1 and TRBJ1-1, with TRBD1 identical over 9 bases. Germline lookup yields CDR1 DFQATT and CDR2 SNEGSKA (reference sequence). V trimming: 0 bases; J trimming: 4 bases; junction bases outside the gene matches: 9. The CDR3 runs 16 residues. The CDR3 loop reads CSARDVQGAEGTEAFF. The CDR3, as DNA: TGCAGTGCTAGAGATGTACAGGGGGCTGAGGGCACTGAAGCTTTCTTT.

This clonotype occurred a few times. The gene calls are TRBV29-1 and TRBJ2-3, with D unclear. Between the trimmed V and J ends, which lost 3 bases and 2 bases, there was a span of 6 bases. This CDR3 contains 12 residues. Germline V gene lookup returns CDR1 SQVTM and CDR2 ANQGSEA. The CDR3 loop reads CSVEVHTDTQYF. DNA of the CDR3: TGCAGCGTTGAGGTCCACACAGATACGCAGTATTTT.

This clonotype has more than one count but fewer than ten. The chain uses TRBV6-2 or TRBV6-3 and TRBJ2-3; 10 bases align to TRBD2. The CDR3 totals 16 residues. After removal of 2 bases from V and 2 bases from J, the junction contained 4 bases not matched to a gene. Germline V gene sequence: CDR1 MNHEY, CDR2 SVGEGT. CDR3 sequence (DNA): TGTGCCAGCAGTTACAGGCTAGCGGGGGACACAGATACGCAGTATTTT. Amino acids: CASSYRLAGDTDTQYF.